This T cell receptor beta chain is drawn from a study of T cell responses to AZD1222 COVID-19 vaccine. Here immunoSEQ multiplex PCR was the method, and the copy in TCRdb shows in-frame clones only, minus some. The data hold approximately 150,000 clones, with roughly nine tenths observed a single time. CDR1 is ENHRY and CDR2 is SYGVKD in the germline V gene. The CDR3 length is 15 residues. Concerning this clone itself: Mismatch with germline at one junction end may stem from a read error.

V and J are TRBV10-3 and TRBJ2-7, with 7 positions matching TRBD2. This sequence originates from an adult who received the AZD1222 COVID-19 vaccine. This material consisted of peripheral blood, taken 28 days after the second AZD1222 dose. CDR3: CAIRESEGGPYEQYF. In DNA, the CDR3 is TGTGCCATCAGAGAGTCGGAGGGAGGGCCATACGAGCAGTACTTC.